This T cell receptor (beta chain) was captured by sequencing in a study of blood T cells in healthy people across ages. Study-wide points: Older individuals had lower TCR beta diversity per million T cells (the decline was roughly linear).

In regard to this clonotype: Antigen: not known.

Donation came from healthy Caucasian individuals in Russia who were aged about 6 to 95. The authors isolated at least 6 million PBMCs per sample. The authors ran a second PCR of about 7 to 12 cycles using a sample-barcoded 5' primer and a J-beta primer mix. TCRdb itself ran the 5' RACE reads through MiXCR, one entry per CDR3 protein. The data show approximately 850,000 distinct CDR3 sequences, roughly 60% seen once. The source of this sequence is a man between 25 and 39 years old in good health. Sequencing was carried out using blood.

CDR3 protein: CAINGGGGSTDTQYF. The DNA for the CDR3 is TGTGCCATCAACGGGGGCGGGGGAAGCACAGATACGCAGTATTTT. The chain joins TRBV10-3 to TRBJ2-3, with D perhaps TRBD2 (7 bases). V lost 7 bases, J lost 0 bases, and 14 bases lay in between. The CDR3 is 15 residues long. Looked up from germline, CDR1 is ENHRY and CDR2 is SYGVKD.